This passage covers 25 T cell receptor beta chains from one sample sequenced in a study of control samples from healthy donors and cancer patients. Generated by immunoSEQ multiplex PCR, the TCRdb table keeps only in-frame clones and is missing some. The sample contains around 80,000 clones, about 88% of which appear only once. Material: blood. These receptors originate from a woman in her fifties or sixties in good health.

As regards this clone: At the DNA level, this CDR3 is encoded by other sequences in the same sample as well. V gene TRBV5-4 combines with J gene TRBJ1-6, with 7 bases fitting TRBD1. Losses at the gene ends were 0 bases for V and 7 bases for J; bases not matched to a gene: 4. The CDR3 consists of 15 residues. CDR1 is SGHNT, CDR2 YYREEE, per germline (reference sequence). The CDR3 is CASSLAGTVNSPLHF. CDR3 nucleotide sequence: TGTGCCAGCAGCTTGGCCGGGACAGTCAATTCACCCCTCCACTTT.

The chain employs TRBV14 and TRBJ1-5; D is perhaps TRBD1 (6 bases). The CDR3 spans 17 residues. The V end was cut by 1 base, the J end by 1 base, with 14 bases between. Germline CDR1 reads SGHDN; CDR2 reads FVKESK. The CDR3 is CASSQVNREVSNQPQHF. CDR3 nucleotide sequence: TGTGCCAGCAGCCAAGTAAACAGGGAAGTAAGCAATCAGCCCCAGCATTTT.

The V call is TRBV7-2, the J call TRBJ2-5; 8 bases agree with TRBD2. The CDR3 runs to 13 residues. Looked up from germline, CDR1 is SGHTA and CDR2 is FQGNSA. J was trimmed by 5 bases and V by 3 bases; bases with no gene match: 2. The CDR3 loop is CASSLGLVETQYF. Written as DNA, the CDR3 is TGTGCCAGCAGCTTGGGACTAGTCGAGACCCAGTACTTC. The whole variable domain, remainder taken from reference TRBV7-2 and TRBJ2-5, is GAGVSQSPSNKVTEKGKDVELRCDPISGHTALYWYRQSLGQGLEFLIYFQGNSAPDKSGLPSDRFSAERTGGSVSTLTIQRTQQEDSAVYLCASSLGLVETQYFGPGTRLLVL.

This chain connects TRBV24-1 to TRBJ2-5; the D is unclear. In germline, CDR1 is KGHDR, CDR2 SFDVKD. V lost 5 bases and J 1 base, leaving 10 bases between the germline ends. The CDR3 is 14 amino acids. In nucleotides, the CDR3 is TGTGCCACCAGTGGATCCTTGCGCCAAGAGACCCAGTACTTC. Its translation is CATSGSLRQETQYF.

V and J are TRBV11-2 and TRBJ2-2, with TRBD2 as a possible D gene (6 bases). There are 18 residues in the CDR3. V lost 7 bases and J lost 2, with 23 bases in between. In germline, CDR1 is SGHAT, CDR2 FQNNGV. The CDR3 coding sequence is TGTGCCAGCACCCCCTCCTCCGGGGGACCTCTAAACACCGGGGAGCTGTTTTTT. Amino acid sequence: CASTPSSGGPLNTGELFF.

The chain uses TRBV7-6 and TRBJ1-6, with D perhaps TRBD1 (5 bases). This CDR3 has 14 amino acids. Germline-derived CDR1 and CDR2 are SGHVS and FNYEAQ. Between the trimmed V and J ends, which lost 1 base and 5 bases, there was a span of 6 bases. This CDR3 is CASSLGGDNSPLHF. The CDR3 DNA reads TGTGCCAGCAGCTTAGGGGGCGATAATTCACCCCTCCACTTT.

The rearrangement uses TRBV18 and TRBJ1-1, with 7 bases matching TRBD1. V lost 6 bases to trimming and J lost 3 bases; unmatched junction nucleotides: 7. CDR3 length equals 14 residues. Germline V lookup: CDR1 KGHSH, CDR2 LQKENI. In DNA, the CDR3 is TGTGCCAGCTCTCAAAGTAGGGGGCACACTGAAGCTTTCTTT. Translation: CASSQSRGHTEAFF. Based on the CDR3 plus reference TRBV18 and TRBJ1-1, the full variable domain is NAGVMQNPRHLVRRRGQEARLRCSPMKGHSHVYWYRQLPEEGLKFMVYLQKENIIDESGMPKERFSAEFPKEGPSILRIQQVVRGDSAAYFCASSQSRGHTEAFFGQGTRLTVV.

The V call is TRBV6-6, the J call TRBJ1-2; D not certain. Germline-derived CDR1 and CDR2 are MNHNY and SVGAGI (reference sequence). The CDR3 loop spans 13 amino acids. Trimming took off 6 bases at V and 1 base at J, with 9 bases between the two ends. The CDR3 sequence: CASSPTSNYGYTF. CDR3 DNA: TGTGCCAGCAGCCCTACAAGTAACTATGGCTACACCTTC.

This clone was seen a single time. The J gene is TRBJ1-4, the V gene TRBV15; 10 bases line up with TRBD1. Trimming cost V 3 bases and J 8 bases; bases outside gene matches: 18. The germline gives CDR1 LNHNV, CDR2 YYDKDF (reference sequence). CDR3 size: 19 residues. CDR3 nucleotides: TGTGCCACCAGCAGCACCCCGGGACAGGGGATTCTGTTGGAAGAAAAACTGTTTTTT. Its translation is CATSSTPGQGILLEEKLFF.

V and J are TRBV3-1 (or the pseudogene TRBV3-2) and TRBJ1-2; 8 nucleotides align to TRBD1. Trimming removed 1 base from V and 7 bases from J; junction bases left unmatched: 8. This CDR3 has 15 residues. Per the germline V gene, CDR1 is LGHDT and CDR2 is YNNKEL (reference sequence). CDR3 DNA: TGTGCCAGCAGCCAAGTAGCCAGGGGGCAAACTGGCTACACCTTC. Translation gives CASSQVARGQTGYTF.

The V call is TRBV19, the J call TRBJ1-4, with 7 bases that match TRBD1. The CDR3 loop spans 15 amino acids. CDR1 and CDR2 from the germline V gene are LNHDA and SQIVND (reference sequence). J lost 9 bases, V lost 5 bases, and 12 bases had no gene match. The CDR3 loop reads CASSPDREVTKKLFF. In nucleotides, the CDR3 is TGTGCCAGTAGTCCCGACAGGGAGGTAACTAAAAAACTGTTTTTT.

This sequence joins TRBV6-1 and TRBJ1-2, with D possibly matching TRBD1 (5 bases). V gave up 2 bases and J gave up 4 bases, with 14 bases separating them. The CDR3 totals 15 residues. Germline V lookup: CDR1 MNHNS, CDR2 SASEGT. In DNA form, the CDR3 reads TGTGCCAGCAGTGAATCGGGGGGACGAGGCTATGGCTACACCTTC. This translates into CASSESGGRGYGYTF.

J is TRBJ1-2 and V is TRBV18; possible D gene TRBD1, 5 bases. The germline gives CDR1 KGHSH, CDR2 LQKENI. The CDR3 length is 18 residues. V was trimmed by 3 bases and J by 7 bases, leaving 27 bases between them. The CDR3 sequence is CASSPLTGSQYTSGGYTF. CDR3 nucleotides: TGTGCCAGCTCACCCCTAACAGGCTCCCAATACACCTCGGGTGGCTACACCTTC.

This chain joins TRBV2 and TRBJ2-4; the D is unclear. Germline V gene sequence: CDR1 SNHLY, CDR2 FYNNEI. The V end lost 1 base, the J end lost 0 bases, and 7 bases lay between the germline ends. The length of the CDR3 is 15 residues. CDR3 coding DNA: TGTGCCAGCAGTGAAGTAGCACTAGCCAAAAACATTCAGTACTTC. Translation gives CASSEVALAKNIQYF.

This clone was recorded once. The chain uses TRBV5-1 and TRBJ1-4, with D perhaps matching TRBD1 (5 bases). The CDR3 has 13 residues. The germline CDR1 and CDR2 sequences are SGHRS and YFSETQ. Between the trimmed V and J ends, which lost 3 bases and 4 bases, there was a span of 7 bases. The CDR3, as DNA: TGCGCCAGCAGCTCAGGGAATAATGAAAAACTGTTTTTT. Translated: CASSSGNNEKLFF.

The table lists this clone with a few counts. The rearrangement joins TRBV6-2 or TRBV6-3 to TRBJ1-6, with a tentative D call TRBD1 (5 bases). CDR1 and CDR2 (germline): MNHEY, SVGEGT. Between the trimmed V and J ends, which lost 8 bases and 10 bases, there was a span of 15 bases. There are 13 residues in the CDR3. In DNA form, the CDR3 reads TGTGCCAGCGGCCGGGGGACGATATCACCCCTCCACTTT. It codes for CASGRGTISPLHF.

This clone was observed a few times. For the CDR3, the DNA is TGTGCCAGCAGTCAGCCTGGGGCCAACGTCCTGACTTTC. Amino acids: CASSQPGANVLTF. This chain connects TRBV6-5 to TRBJ2-6; D is undetermined. Germline V CDR1 and CDR2: MNHEY, SVGAGI. This CDR3 is 13 amino acids long. Trimming left V 5 bases short and J 2 bases short, with 4 bases between.

This chain connects TRBV7-2 to TRBJ2-7; weak D call: TRBD1 (5 bases). V lost 4 bases to trimming and J lost 4 bases, with 14 bases between them. The CDR3 length is 14 residues. Looked up from germline, CDR1 is SGHTA and CDR2 is FQGNSA. The CDR3 region is CASSSYPGHYEQYF. The CDR3 region has the DNA TGTGCCAGCAGCTCCTACCCCGGACATTACGAGCAGTACTTC.

The gene calls are TRBV24-1 and TRBJ1-5, with 11 nucleotides matching TRBD1. The J segment lost 6 bases and the V segment lost 4 bases, leaving 1 base of the junction unmatched. Germline lookup yields CDR1 KGHDR and CDR2 SFDVKD. CDR3 length: 14 amino acids. The CDR3 loop reads CATSEGTGGQPQHF. As DNA, the CDR3 is TGTGCCACCAGTGAGGGGACAGGGGGTCAGCCCCAGCATTTT.

This chain uses TRBV5-1 with TRBJ2-6; the D gene is possibly TRBD1 (6 bases). Germline V gene sequence: CDR1 SGHRS, CDR2 YFSETQ. The V gene lost 4 bases and the J gene lost 2 bases, with 16 bases spanning the gap. CDR3 size: 17 residues. DNA of the CDR3: TGCGCCAGCAGCATAGAGACAGGTGCCCCTGGGGCCAACGTCCTGACTTTC. It encodes CASSIETGAPGANVLTF.

This chain connects TRBV9 to TRBJ1-5, with unresolved D. The V gene's germline CDR1 is SGDLS and CDR2 YYNGEE. Trimming stripped 0 bases from V and 5 bases from J, with 9 bases between. The CDR3 sequence is 14 residues long. The CDR3 nucleotides read TGTGCCAGCAGCGTAGGGATGGGTTATCAGCCCCAGCATTTT. Encoded protein: CASSVGMGYQPQHF.

This chain connects TRBV11-2 to TRBJ2-7; D gene ambiguous. Trimming stripped 5 bases from V and 0 bases from J, with 17 bases between. CDR3 length: 16 amino acids. Germline CDR1 reads SGHAT; CDR2 reads FQNNGV. The CDR3 reads CASSANRIISSYEQYF. CDR3 nucleotides: TGTGCCAGCAGCGCCAACCGGATTATTAGCTCCTACGAGCAGTACTTC.

This rearrangement joins TRBV4-1 to TRBJ1-1; D gene uncertain. Germline V gene lookup returns CDR1 MGHRA and CDR2 YSYEKL. This CDR3 has 12 amino acids. Trimming pared 1 base from V and 2 bases from J, leaving 2 bases between. The CDR3 sequence: CASSQVNTEAFF. CDR3 coding DNA: TGCGCCAGCAGCCAAGTAAACACTGAAGCTTTCTTT.

V and J are TRBV3-1 (or the pseudogene TRBV3-2) and TRBJ1-5; D gene uncertain. V lost 6 bases and J 2 bases, leaving 11 bases between the germline ends. Germline V gene lookup returns CDR1 LGHDT and CDR2 YNNKEL (reference sequence). CDR3 length: 14 residues. The CDR3 reads CASSQDGRNQPQHF. The CDR3, as DNA: TGTGCCAGCAGTCAGGACGGACGCAATCAGCCCCAGCATTTT.

The chain uses TRBV7-8 and TRBJ2-2; TRBD1 matches at 9 bases. Trimming cost V 5 bases and J 4 bases; bases outside gene matches: 8. Germline values: CDR1 SGHVS, CDR2 FQNEAQ. This CDR3 has 16 amino acids. The CDR3 region is CASSLGQGRSTGELFF. CDR3 DNA sequence: TGTGCCAGCAGCCTGGGACAGGGTAGAAGCACCGGGGAGCTGTTTTTT.